The 21 T cell receptor beta chains in this list originate from one sample, sequenced in a study of blood T cell repertoires in COVID-19. Method: immunoSEQ multiplex PCR; TCRdb's copy keeps in-frame clones and lacks some. The profile covers more than 350,000 clones, with about 89% appearing a single time and about 10% taken by the ten largest. What was sequenced was peripheral blood. The receptors come from a woman aged 25 to 45 with COVID-19, enrolled during active disease.

This chain uses TRBV28 with TRBJ1-2, with D perhaps matching TRBD1 (5 bases). In germline, CDR1 is MDHEN, CDR2 SYDVKM. Trimming shortened V by 5 bases and J by 4 bases, and 17 bases separated the two germline ends. The CDR3 is 15 residues long. The CDR3 is CASSPPPTGVYGYTF. Written as DNA, the CDR3 is TGTGCCAGCAGTCCCCCCCCCACAGGAGTCTATGGCTACACCTTC.

The chain recombines TRBV4-1 with TRBJ1-5; D not certain. The CDR3 contains 15 residues. Per the germline V gene, CDR1 is MGHRA and CDR2 is YSYEKL. V dropped 2 bases and J dropped 4 bases, with 12 bases sitting between them. CDR3 coding DNA: TGCGCCAGCAGCCAATTCCCCAAGAGAAATCAGCCCCAGCATTTT. Residues: CASSQFPKRNQPQHF.

The gene calls are TRBV11-3 and TRBJ2-1; 8 positions match TRBD2. Trimming removed 5 bases from V and 9 bases from J; junction bases left unmatched: 9. Germline V lookup: CDR1 SGHNT, CDR2 YENEEA. This CDR3 region has 14 residues. The CDR3: CASSKVRGASEQFF. The DNA for the CDR3 is TGTGCCAGCAGCAAAGTGCGGGGGGCGAGTGAGCAGTTCTTC.

This clone came up once. The chain is built from TRBV19 and TRBJ1-2, with D perhaps matching TRBD1 (5 bases). CDR3 length: 15 residues. Between the trimmed V and J ends, which lost 6 bases and 8 bases, there was a span of 22 bases. Looked up from germline, CDR1 is LNHDA and CDR2 is SQIVND (reference sequence). CDR3 nucleotides: TGTGCCAGTAGCAGGGCCGGGCCGTCCGTTGAGGGCTACACCTTC. Residues: CASSRAGPSVEGYTF.

This chain connects TRBV7-2 to TRBJ2-7; TRBD2 agrees at 7 bases. From germline, CDR1 is SGHTA and CDR2 FQGNSA. This CDR3 is built from 15 residues. The V and J ends lost 3 bases and 2 bases, in that order; junction bases with no gene match: 7. The CDR3 protein is CASSFTREDTYEQYF. CDR3 DNA: TGTGCCAGCAGCTTTACTCGGGAGGACACCTACGAGCAGTACTTC.

J is TRBJ2-7 and V is TRBV19; 11 nucleotides match TRBD2. Losses at the gene ends were 7 bases for V and 6 bases for J; bases not matched to a gene: 8. The CDR3 length is 14 residues. Germline V gene sequence: CDR1 LNHDA, CDR2 SQIVND (reference sequence). The CDR3: CASNPGLAVSEQYF. DNA for the CDR3: TGTGCCAGTAACCCGGGACTAGCGGTCTCCGAGCAGTACTTC.

This rearrangement joins TRBV4-3 to TRBJ1-3; tentatively, D is TRBD1 (5 bases). CDR3 length: 16 amino acids. V was shortened by 0 bases and J by 1 base, with 10 bases between the two germline ends. Germline V CDR1 and CDR2: LGHNA, YSLEER. DNA for the CDR3: TGCGCCAGCAGCCAAGATTGGGGGGGGTCTGGAAACACCATATATTTT. Translating it yields CASSQDWGGSGNTIYF.

The chain joins TRBV14 to TRBJ1-1; D is undetermined. CDR3 length: 12 amino acids. In germline, CDR1 is SGHDN, CDR2 FVKESK. Trimming cost V 1 base and J 5 bases, with 5 bases left between them. The CDR3 region has the DNA TGTGCCAGCAGCCAAGCGCAGACTGAAGCTTTCTTT. This encodes CASSQAQTEAFF.

This clone was seen once. The rearrangement joins TRBV11-2 to TRBJ2-6, with 9 positions matching TRBD1. This CDR3 contains 17 residues. CDR1 SGHAT and CDR2 FQNNGV come from the germline V gene. After removal of 2 bases from V and 2 bases from J, the junction contained 4 bases not matched to a gene. The CDR3 here is CASSLHRGLPGANVLTF. The CDR3 bases are TGTGCCAGCAGCTTACACAGGGGGCTCCCTGGGGCCAACGTCCTGACTTTC.

The chain employs TRBV11-2 and TRBJ2-5; D call uncertain. The ends were cut back, 5 bases at V and 2 bases at J, with 12 bases in the middle. CDR1 is SGHAT and CDR2 is FQNNGV in the germline V gene. This CDR3 has 14 residues. CDR3 sequence reads: CASSPPTSQETQYF. In DNA form, the CDR3 reads TGTGCCAGCAGCCCACCGACATCACAAGAGACCCAGTACTTC.

This clone was seen a single time. V and J are TRBV7-2 and TRBJ2-7; 10 bases agree with TRBD2. The V and J ends lost 1 base and 3 bases, in that order; junction bases with no gene match: 12. CDR1 and CDR2 (germline): SGHTA, FQGNSA. CDR3 length equals 18 residues. The CDR3 sequence is CASSLELAGTTTFYEQYF. The CDR3 DNA is TGTGCCAGCAGCTTAGAACTAGCGGGAACTACAACCTTCTACGAGCAGTACTTC.

This clone occurred once. The chain carries TRBV27 and TRBJ2-7; D gene unclear. Trimming stripped 0 bases from V and 7 bases from J, with 13 bases between. The CDR3 extends over 14 amino acids. Germline-derived CDR1 and CDR2 are MNHEY and SMNVEV (reference sequence). The CDR3 loop reads CASSLSMGPREQYF. DNA of the CDR3: TGTGCCAGCAGTTTATCGATGGGCCCCAGGGAGCAGTACTTC.

This chain links TRBV13 with TRBJ2-3; 8 bases match TRBD2. The J segment lost 0 bases and the V segment lost 5 bases, leaving 10 bases of the junction unmatched. This CDR3 has 17 amino acids. CDR1 is PRHDT and CDR2 is FYEKMQ in the germline V gene (reference sequence). The CDR3 here is CASSLTLTGGSTDTQYF. The CDR3 region has the DNA TGTGCCAGCAGCCTTACCCTGACGGGGGGGAGCACAGATACGCAGTATTTT.

The V gene is TRBV29-1, the J gene TRBJ1-4, with 9 bases that match TRBD1. This CDR3 region has 14 residues. Germline CDR1 and CDR2: SQVTM and ANQGSEA. V lost 7 bases and J lost 3; bases outside the gene matches: 6. This CDR3 is CSAGTGFANEKLFF. The CDR3 bases are TGCAGCGCCGGGACAGGGTTCGCTAATGAAAAACTGTTTTTT.

This clone was observed a single time. The J gene is TRBJ2-7, the V gene TRBV6-5; D might be TRBD1 (5 bases). The CDR3 loop spans 13 amino acids. Germline V gene data show CDR1 as MNHEY and CDR2 as SVGAGI. Trimming left V 8 bases short and J 1 base short, with 12 bases between. The CDR3 reads CASSDSLSYEQYF. The CDR3 region has the DNA TGTGCCAGCTCCGACAGCCTTTCCTACGAGCAGTACTTC.

The chain couples TRBV10-3 to TRBJ2-7, with D unresolved. Per germline, CDR1 ENHRY and CDR2 SYGVKD. CDR3 length equals 12 residues. With 0 bases removed from V and 3 bases from J, the gap between germline ends came to 3 bases. The CDR3 DNA follows: TGTGCCATCAGTGAGTCCATCTACGAGCAGTACTTC. It translates to CAISESIYEQYF.

This clone was seen more than once but under ten times. The V call is TRBV5-4, the J call TRBJ1-1, with 7 positions matching TRBD1. Germline V lookup: CDR1 SGHNT, CDR2 YYREEE (reference sequence). V lost 6 bases to trimming and J lost 3 bases; unmatched junction nucleotides: 8. The CDR3 sequence is 14 residues long. The CDR3 region is CASTGDRDDTEAFF. In nucleotides, the CDR3 is TGTGCCAGCACCGGAGACAGGGACGACACTGAAGCTTTCTTT.

J is TRBJ1-6 and V is TRBV5-8; the match to TRBD1 covers 7 bases. The V gene's germline CDR1 is SGHTS and CDR2 YDEGEE. There are 14 residues in the CDR3. V was pared by 2 bases and J by 6 bases, with 2 bases of the junction left unmatched. CDR3 sequence reads: CASSFGTVNSPLHF. The CDR3, as DNA: TGTGCCAGCAGCTTCGGGACAGTTAATTCACCCCTCCACTTT.

The chain couples TRBV11-2 to TRBJ1-2; D might be TRBD1 (6 bases). Per the germline V gene, CDR1 is SGHAT and CDR2 is FQNNGV. The V end was cut by 6 bases, the J end by 8 bases, with 16 bases between. CDR3 length equals 13 residues. The CDR3 DNA reads as TGTGCCAGCAGAAGCACAGGGCGAAGCGGCTACACCTTC. Its translation is CASRSTGRSGYTF. Looking up the rest from reference TRBV11-2 and TRBJ1-2 gives the full variable domain: EAGVAQSPRYKIIEKRQSVAFWCNPISGHATLYWYQQILGQGPKLLIQFQNNGVVDDSQLPKDRFSAERLKGVDSTLKIQPAKLEDSAVYLCASRSTGRSGYTFGSGTRLTVV.

J is TRBJ2-2 and V is TRBV7-9; 7 bases match TRBD2. Per the germline V gene, CDR1 is SEHNR and CDR2 is FQNEAQ (reference sequence). CDR3 length: 15 residues. V shed 1 base, J shed 5 bases, and the junction held 4 bases outside the gene matches. The CDR3 protein is CASSLGSGETGELFF. CDR3 DNA: TGTGCCAGCAGCTTAGGAAGCGGGGAGACCGGGGAGCTGTTTTTT.

As for this clone: Other DNA sequences from this sample encode an identical CDR3 as well. The chain employs TRBV2 and TRBJ2-3; unclear D gene. CDR1 is SNHLY, CDR2 FYNNEI, per germline. Trimming took off 3 bases at V and 5 bases at J, with 6 bases between the two ends. This CDR3 spans 12 amino acids. CDR3 sequence reads: CASSDSGDTQYF. The CDR3, as DNA: TGTGCCAGCAGTGATTCCGGAGATACGCAGTATTTT.